Below are 27 T cell receptor beta chains sequenced from a single sample in a study of T cell responses to AZD1222 COVID-19 vaccine. Produced via immunoSEQ multiplex PCR; TCRdb's table is partial and in-frame only. The sample gives 200,000 or so clones, 85% to 95% of which show up once; about 10% is in the top ten. This sample comprised peripheral blood, obtained on day 0 of AZD1222 vaccination. These receptor sequences come from an adult in good health.

This clone showed up just once. The rearrangement uses TRBV9 and TRBJ1-1; unclear D gene. CDR1 is SGDLS and CDR2 is YYNGEE in the germline V gene. Trimming removed 4 bases at V and 4 bases at J, with 11 bases between. CDR3 length equals 13 residues. CDR3 DNA: TGTGCCAGCAGCCCCCAATGGGGCACTGAAGCTTTCTTT. The encoded protein is CASSPQWGTEAFF.

The rearrangement uses TRBV7-6 and TRBJ2-7; D gene uncertain. CDR1 is SGHVS and CDR2 is FNYEAQ in the germline V gene. CDR3 length: 11 residues. V gave up 10 bases and J gave up 1 base, with 8 bases separating them. The CDR3 loop reads CATVGSYEQYF. In DNA, the CDR3 is TGTGCCACGGTGGGGTCCTACGAGCAGTACTTC.

The V and J genes are TRBV10-1 and TRBJ1-6; the D is unclear. Trimming cost V 2 bases and J 8 bases, with 10 bases left between them. The CDR3 is made up of 14 amino acids. Germline V lookup: CDR1 WNHNN, CDR2 SYGVQD (reference sequence). CDR3 nucleotide sequence: TGCGCCAGCAGTGAGACTGGCGGGGATTCACCCCTCCACTTT. It encodes CASSETGGDSPLHF.

Remarks on this clone: The junction and the germline gene differ at one end; a read error may be behind it. The chain recombines TRBV7-9 with TRBJ1-1, with D unclear. CDR3 size: 15 residues. The germline V gene encodes CDR1 SEHNR and CDR2 FQNEAQ (reference sequence). The CDR3 sequence is CASSLVRTRNTEAFF. DNA for the CDR3: TGTGCCAGCAGCTTAGTGAGGACCAGGAACACTGAGGCTTTCTTT.

V usage is TRBV7-9 and J usage is TRBJ2-1; D call uncertain. This CDR3 region has 12 residues. The V end lost 4 bases, the J end lost 6 bases, and 7 bases lay between the germline ends. Germline loops: CDR1 SEHNR, CDR2 FQNEAQ (reference sequence). CDR3 sequence (DNA): TGTGCCAGCAGCTGGCTTGGCAATGAGCAGTTCTTC. This sequence encodes CASSWLGNEQFF.

The chain combines TRBV12-3 or TRBV12-4 with TRBJ1-5; D remains ambiguous. The CDR3 is made up of 12 amino acids. V was pared by 8 bases and J by 11 bases, with 16 bases between. CDR3 loop: CASSKVRGTQHF. CDR3 bases: TGTGCCAGCTCGAAGGTCCGGGGTACCCAGCATTTT.

The rearrangement joins TRBV7-3 to TRBJ1-3; D is perhaps TRBD1 (5 bases). The CDR3 runs 17 residues. The V gene's germline CDR1 is SGHTA and CDR2 FQGTGA. The V end was cut by 8 bases, the J end by 0 bases, with 20 bases between. The CDR3 sequence is CASVNFERGRSGNTIYF. CDR3 DNA sequence: TGTGCCAGCGTAAACTTCGAGAGGGGCCGCTCTGGAAACACCATATATTTT.

J is TRBJ1-2 and V is TRBV4-1; D not certain. Trimming pared 2 bases from V and 2 bases from J, leaving 9 bases between. The CDR3 extends over 14 amino acids. The germline V gene has CDR1 MGHRA and CDR2 YSYEKL. CDR3 coding DNA: TGCGCCAGCAGCCAAACGGCCGCCAACTATGGCTACACCTTC. It specifies CASSQTAANYGYTF.

This chain uses TRBV19 with TRBJ2-1; no clear D gene. Germline V gives CDR1 LNHDA, CDR2 SQIVND (reference sequence). V was pared by 7 bases and J by 5 bases, with 12 bases between. The CDR3 extends over 13 amino acids. The CDR3 region has the DNA TGTGCCAGTACCCCCCGTCGAAACAATGAGCAGTTCTTC. Translation: CASTPRRNNEQFF.

This chain links TRBV24-1 with TRBJ2-1; D might be TRBD1 or TRBD2, each matching 6 bases. Germline loops: CDR1 KGHDR, CDR2 SFDVKD. This CDR3 has 17 amino acids. Trimming removed 3 bases at V and 6 bases at J, with 20 bases between. This chain's CDR3 is CATSDPLRGVGSNEQFF. CDR3 nucleotides: TGTGCCACCAGTGATCCCCTGAGGGGGGTCGGGAGCAATGAGCAGTTCTTC.

V usage is TRBV6-5 and J usage is TRBJ2-3; a weak D match, TRBD2 (6 bases). Germline CDR1 reads MNHEY; CDR2 reads SVGAGI. The CDR3 has 14 amino acids. Trimming removed 2 bases from V and 3 bases from J, with 9 bases in between. CDR3 coding DNA: TGTGCCAGCAGTTACCTCGGGACTACAGATACGCAGTATTTT. Protein sequence: CASSYLGTTDTQYF.

The chain couples TRBV7-9 to TRBJ1-2, with 8 bases identical to TRBD1. Germline-derived CDR1 and CDR2 are SEHNR and FQNEAQ (reference sequence). J gave up 9 bases and V 6 bases, and 6 bases lay outside the gene matches. The CDR3 covers 12 residues. The CDR3 nucleotides read TGTGCCAGCAGAAGACAGGGGATCAGCTACACCTTC. Its translation: CASRRQGISYTF.

The rearrangement joins TRBV18 to TRBJ2-7, with unresolved D. The CDR3 is 14 residues long. The germline V gene has CDR1 KGHSH and CDR2 LQKENI. V lost 1 base to trimming and J lost 1 base, with 8 bases between them. The CDR3 loop reads CASSPLRSSYEQYF. The DNA for the CDR3 is TGTGCCAGCTCACCACTCCGGTCTTCCTACGAGCAGTACTTC.

This sequence joins TRBV2 and TRBJ2-1; tentatively, D is TRBD2 (7 bases). V lost 10 bases and J lost 7, with 17 bases in between. This CDR3 has 13 residues. Germline V CDR1 and CDR2: SNHLY, FYNNEI. CDR3 amino acids: CATEGGAINEQFF. The CDR3 DNA sequence: TGTGCCACCGAGGGGGGGGCTATAAATGAGCAGTTCTTC. Full variable domain (missing parts from reference TRBV2 and TRBJ2-1): EPEVTQTPSHQVTQMGQEVILRCVPISNHLYFYWYRQILGQKVEFLVSFYNNEISEKSEIFDDQFSVERPDGSNFTLKIRSTKLEDSAMYFCATEGGAINEQFFGPGTRLTVL.

The chain has TRBV13 and TRBJ2-1; TRBD2 is a possible D gene (7 bases). Looked up from germline, CDR1 is PRHDT and CDR2 is FYEKMQ (reference sequence). V was shortened by 5 bases and J by 4 bases, with 15 bases between the two germline ends. The CDR3 runs to 15 residues. The CDR3 bases are TGTGCCAGCAGCCGGACAGCTAGCGGTTACAATGAGCAGTTCTTC. Translated, it gives CASSRTASGYNEQFF.

The chain links TRBV2 to TRBJ1-4; possible D gene TRBD1, 6 bases. The CDR3 has 15 amino acids. Between the trimmed V and J ends, which lost 6 bases and 3 bases, there was a span of 14 bases. Germline lookup yields CDR1 SNHLY and CDR2 FYNNEI. CDR3 nucleotides: TGTGCCAGCAGACGGACAGAGATCCCTAATGAAAAACTGTTTTTT. Amino acid sequence: CASRRTEIPNEKLFF.

The sample holds one count of this clone. CDR3 region: CASSPTGQGRNQPQHF. The CDR3, as DNA: TGTGCCAGTAGTCCGACGGGACAGGGACGCAATCAGCCCCAGCATTTT. The V and J genes are TRBV19 and TRBJ1-5; 9 positions match TRBD1. Germline V CDR1 and CDR2: LNHDA, SQIVND (reference sequence). J lost 2 bases, V lost 5 bases, and 7 bases had no gene match. The CDR3 loop spans 16 amino acids. Supplemented by reference TRBV19 and TRBJ1-5, the full variable domain reads DGGITQSPKYLFRKEGQNVTLSCEQNLNHDAMYWYRQDPGQGLRLIYYSQIVNDFQKGDIAEGYSVSREKKESFPLTVTSAQKNPTAFYLCASSPTGQGRNQPQHFGDGTRLSIL.

J is TRBJ2-2 and V is TRBV24-1; 7 positions match TRBD2. V shed 10 bases, J shed 3 bases, and the junction held 7 bases outside the gene matches. CDR1 and CDR2 from the germline V gene are KGHDR and SFDVKD. The CDR3 totals 14 residues. The CDR3 reads CATAGARDTGELFF. Written as DNA, the CDR3 is TGTGCCACTGCGGGAGCCCGAGACACCGGGGAGCTGTTTTTT.

The gene calls are TRBV19 and TRBJ2-3, with D tentatively TRBD1 (5 bases). V was clipped by 6 bases and J by 5 bases, with 12 bases between them. Germline V lookup: CDR1 LNHDA, CDR2 SQIVND (reference sequence). The CDR3 runs 13 residues. The DNA of the CDR3 is TGTGCCAGTAGCTCTTCTAGGGGAGATACGCAGTATTTT. This sequence encodes CASSSSRGDTQYF.

The CDR3 here is CASGAWTGNSYEQYF. Written as DNA, the CDR3 is TGCGCCAGCGGGGCTTGGACGGGGAACTCCTACGAGCAGTACTTC. The chain carries TRBV4-1 and TRBJ2-7; D may correspond to TRBD1 or TRBD2 (5 bases each). The germline gives CDR1 MGHRA, CDR2 YSYEKL. The CDR3 is 15 amino acids. Between the trimmed V and J ends, which lost 8 bases and 0 bases, there was a span of 17 bases.

J is TRBJ1-1 and V is TRBV19; D remains unclear. Germline-derived CDR1 and CDR2 are LNHDA and SQIVND (reference sequence). This CDR3 spans 14 amino acids. V lost 3 bases and J lost 4, with 12 bases in between. DNA of the CDR3: TGTGCCAGTAGTATTCAAGGCAGCAGCACTGAAGCTTTCTTT. Residues: CASSIQGSSTEAFF.

The chain carries TRBV9 and TRBJ2-2; TRBD1 aligns across 8 bases. The length of the CDR3 is 14 residues. Trimming took 4 bases from V and 5 from J; bases not matched to a gene: 4. Germline CDR1 SGDLS, CDR2 YYNGEE. CDR3 DNA: TGTGCCAGCAGCTTACGGACAGGGACCGGGGAGCTGTTTTTT. This sequence encodes CASSLRTGTGELFF.

This chain uses TRBV6-6 with TRBJ1-4; TRBD1 matches at 7 bases. Trimming removed 0 bases from V and 8 bases from J; junction bases left unmatched: 6. This CDR3 spans 15 amino acids. Germline CDR1 is MNHNY and CDR2 is SVGAGI (reference sequence). Here the CDR3 DNA reads TGTGCCAGCAGTTACTCGACAGGGTTAGGAGAAAAACTGTTTTTT. Its translation is CASSYSTGLGEKLFF.

The chain employs TRBV6-5 and TRBJ2-7, with D unclear. CDR1 and CDR2 from the germline V gene are MNHEY and SVGAGI. This CDR3 has 14 residues. V gave up 4 bases and J gave up 3 bases, with 13 bases separating them. As DNA, the CDR3 is TGTGCCAGCAGTTTAGCCTTCTGGGGCTACGAGCAGTACTTC. It is translated as CASSLAFWGYEQYF.

This clone was picked up a small number of times. Other DNA variants within this sample encode the same CDR3. The chain couples TRBV30 to TRBJ2-7; D gene ambiguous. Germline CDR1 reads GTSNPN; CDR2 reads SVGIG (reference sequence). Between the trimmed V and J ends, which lost 3 bases and 2 bases, there was a span of 5 bases. The CDR3 length is 11 residues. Here the CDR3 DNA reads TGTGCCTGGAGCCGAGCCTACGAGCAGTACTTC. This gives the protein CAWSRAYEQYF.

The rearrangement joins TRBV10-3 to TRBJ1-2; D is unresolved. Germline CDR1 and CDR2: ENHRY and SYGVKD. There are 14 residues in the CDR3. The V and J ends lost 5 bases and 2 bases respectively, with 12 bases between them. CDR3 nucleotides: TGTGCCATCAGTCTTGGCGGCCGGAACTATGGCTACACCTTC. Its protein product is CAISLGGRNYGYTF.

The chain carries TRBV11-2 and TRBJ2-5; D uncertain. Germline-derived CDR1 and CDR2 are SGHAT and FQNNGV. Trimming took off 5 bases at V and 5 bases at J, with 12 bases between the two ends. The CDR3 spans 13 residues. CDR3 coding DNA: TGTGCCAGCAGCCCGTCCTACCGGGAGACCCAGTACTTC. Amino acids: CASSPSYRETQYF.